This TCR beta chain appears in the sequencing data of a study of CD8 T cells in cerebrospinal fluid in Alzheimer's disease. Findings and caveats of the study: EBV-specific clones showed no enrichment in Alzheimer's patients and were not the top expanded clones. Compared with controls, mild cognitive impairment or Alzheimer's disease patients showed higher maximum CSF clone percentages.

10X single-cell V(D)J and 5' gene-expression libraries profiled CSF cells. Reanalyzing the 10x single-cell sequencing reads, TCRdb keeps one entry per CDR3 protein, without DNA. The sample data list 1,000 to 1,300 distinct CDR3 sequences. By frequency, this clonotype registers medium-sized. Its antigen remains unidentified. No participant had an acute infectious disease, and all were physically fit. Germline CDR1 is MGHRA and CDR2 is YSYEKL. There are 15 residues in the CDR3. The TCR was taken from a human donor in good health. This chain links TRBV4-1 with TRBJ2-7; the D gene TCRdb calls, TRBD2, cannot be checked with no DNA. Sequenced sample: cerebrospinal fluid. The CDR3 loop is CASSQVGGRLFEQYF.